This T cell receptor beta chain comes out of a study of blood T cell repertoires in COVID-19. Whole-study context: PBMCs, B-cell-depleted T cells, or T cells were the source of the cDNA or gDNA that made up the material.

Sequenced by immunoSEQ multiplex PCR; TCRdb stores in-frame clones only, minus some. In the table there are about 320,000 clones, roughly 85% of which are singletons. A COVID-19 case had been met by exposed participants during the 2 weeks before study entry. The CDR3 extends over 14 amino acids. Per germline, CDR1 SGHRS and CDR2 YFSETQ. The ends were cut back, 3 bases at V and 5 bases at J, with 12 bases in the middle. The J gene is TRBJ2-1, the V gene TRBV5-1, with D perhaps TRBD1 (6 bases). The TCR was taken from a woman younger than 45 who had been exposed to COVID-19. Sequenced material: PBMCs or T cells enriched from blood (not recorded which). The CDR3 DNA reads TGCGCCAGCAGCTCTGGGGGCAGTAACAATGAGCAGTTCTTC. Protein: CASSSGGSNNEQFF. The whole variable domain, remainder taken from reference TRBV5-1 and TRBJ2-1, is KAGVTQTPRYLIKTRGQQVTLSCSPISGHRSVSWYQQTPGQGLQFLFEYFSETQRNKGNFPGRFSGRQFSNSRSEMNVSTLELGDSALYLCASSSGGSNNEQFFGPGTRLTVL.